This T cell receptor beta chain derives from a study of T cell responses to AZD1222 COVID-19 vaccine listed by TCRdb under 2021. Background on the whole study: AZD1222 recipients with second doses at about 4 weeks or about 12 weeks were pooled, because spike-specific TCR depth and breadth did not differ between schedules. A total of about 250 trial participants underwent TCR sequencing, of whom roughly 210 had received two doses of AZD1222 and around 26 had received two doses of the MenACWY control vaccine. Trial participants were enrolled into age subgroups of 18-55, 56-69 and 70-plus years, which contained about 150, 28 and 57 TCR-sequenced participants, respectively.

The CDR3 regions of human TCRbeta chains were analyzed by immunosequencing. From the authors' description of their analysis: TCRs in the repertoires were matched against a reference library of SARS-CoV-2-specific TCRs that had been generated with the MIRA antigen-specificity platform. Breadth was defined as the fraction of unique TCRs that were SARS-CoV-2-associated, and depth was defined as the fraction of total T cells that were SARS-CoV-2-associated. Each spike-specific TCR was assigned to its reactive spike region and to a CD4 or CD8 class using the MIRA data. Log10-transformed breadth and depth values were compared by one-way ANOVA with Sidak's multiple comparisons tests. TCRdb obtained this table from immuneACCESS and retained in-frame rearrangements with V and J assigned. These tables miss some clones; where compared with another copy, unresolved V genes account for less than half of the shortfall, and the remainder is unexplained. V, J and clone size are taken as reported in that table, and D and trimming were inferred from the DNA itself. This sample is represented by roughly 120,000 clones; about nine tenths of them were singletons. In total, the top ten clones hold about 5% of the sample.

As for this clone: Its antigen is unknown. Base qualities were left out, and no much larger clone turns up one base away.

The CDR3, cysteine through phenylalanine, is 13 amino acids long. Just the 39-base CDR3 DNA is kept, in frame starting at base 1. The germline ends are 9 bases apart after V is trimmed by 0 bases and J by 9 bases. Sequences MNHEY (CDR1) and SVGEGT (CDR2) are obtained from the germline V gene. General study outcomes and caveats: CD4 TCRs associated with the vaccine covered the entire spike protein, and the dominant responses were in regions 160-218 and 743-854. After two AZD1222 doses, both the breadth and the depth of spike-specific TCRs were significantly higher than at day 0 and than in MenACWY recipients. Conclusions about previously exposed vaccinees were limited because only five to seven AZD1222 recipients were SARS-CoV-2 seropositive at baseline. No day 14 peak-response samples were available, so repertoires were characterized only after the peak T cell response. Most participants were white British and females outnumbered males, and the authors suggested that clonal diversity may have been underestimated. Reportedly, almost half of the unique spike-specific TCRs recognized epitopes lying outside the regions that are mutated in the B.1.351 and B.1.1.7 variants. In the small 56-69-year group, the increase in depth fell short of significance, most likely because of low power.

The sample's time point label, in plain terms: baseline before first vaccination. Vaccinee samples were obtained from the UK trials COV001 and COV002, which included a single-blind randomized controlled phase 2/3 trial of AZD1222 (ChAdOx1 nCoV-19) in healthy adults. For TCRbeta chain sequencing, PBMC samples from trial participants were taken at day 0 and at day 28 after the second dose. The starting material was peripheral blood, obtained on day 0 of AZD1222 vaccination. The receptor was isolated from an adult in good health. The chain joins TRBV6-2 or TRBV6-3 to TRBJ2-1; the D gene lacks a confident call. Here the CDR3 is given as CASSYSGLREQFF. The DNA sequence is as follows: TGTGCCAGCAGTTACTCGGGTCTGCGTGAGCAGTTCTTC.